These 5 T cell receptor beta chains were all obtained from the same sample, sequenced in a study of cytomegalovirus exposure and HLA in healthy donors. Researchers ran the PCR with 60 Vbeta and 13 Jbeta primers. The assay was immunoSEQ multiplex PCR, and TCRdb's table has in-frame clones only and misses some. The sample consists of some 65,000 clones, around 70% of them appearing once. The sample consisted of PBMCs. These receptors were obtained from a woman aged 25 to 45 in good health and CMV-seronegative.

The chain joins TRBV4-3 to TRBJ2-5; D may be TRBD2 (6 bases). V lost 0 bases to trimming and J lost 3 bases, with 11 bases between them. Germline V CDR1 and CDR2: LGHNA, YSLEER. The CDR3 has 15 residues. The CDR3 loop is CASSQDSGRKETQYF. In DNA, the CDR3 is TGCGCCAGCAGCCAAGATAGCGGCAGAAAAGAGACCCAGTACTTC.

This chain uses TRBV9 with TRBJ2-7, with 9 bases identical to TRBD2. Germline V gene lookup returns CDR1 SGDLS and CDR2 YYNGEE. With V trimmed by 2 bases and J by 0 bases, 3 bases remained unmatched. This CDR3 region has 15 residues. The DNA for the CDR3 is TGTGCCAGCAGCGTGCTACTAGCGGGCTCCTACGAGCAGTACTTC. It yields the protein CASSVLLAGSYEQYF.

This clone has a handful of counts. The CDR3 protein is CASKMGQGIRYEQYF. The CDR3, as DNA: TGTGCCAGCAAGATGGGGCAGGGGATCCGTTACGAGCAGTACTTC. The chain employs TRBV2 and TRBJ2-7; a possible D gene is TRBD1 (6 bases). This CDR3 region has 15 residues. Germline CDR1 is SNHLY and CDR2 is FYNNEI. Trimming left V 7 bases short and J 4 bases short, with 20 bases between.

The J gene is TRBJ2-3, the V gene TRBV2, with a tentative D call TRBD1 (6 bases). Germline V CDR1 and CDR2: SNHLY, FYNNEI. This CDR3 contains 13 residues. Trimming removed 6 bases at V and 1 base at J, with 8 bases between. The CDR3 region has the DNA TGTGCCAGCAGAAGACAGGGCACAGATACGCAGTATTTT. Its protein is CASRRQGTDTQYF.

This clone was seen a few times. V usage is TRBV4-1 and J usage is TRBJ2-5; 8 bases line up with TRBD2. This CDR3 spans 16 amino acids. Germline V lookup: CDR1 MGHRA, CDR2 YSYEKL. With 0 bases clipped from V and 5 bases from J, the junction kept 8 bases outside the gene matches. The CDR3 coding sequence is TGCGCCAGCAGCCAAGACCGAGGACTAGCCCGGGAGACCCAGTACTTC. It is translated as CASSQDRGLARETQYF.